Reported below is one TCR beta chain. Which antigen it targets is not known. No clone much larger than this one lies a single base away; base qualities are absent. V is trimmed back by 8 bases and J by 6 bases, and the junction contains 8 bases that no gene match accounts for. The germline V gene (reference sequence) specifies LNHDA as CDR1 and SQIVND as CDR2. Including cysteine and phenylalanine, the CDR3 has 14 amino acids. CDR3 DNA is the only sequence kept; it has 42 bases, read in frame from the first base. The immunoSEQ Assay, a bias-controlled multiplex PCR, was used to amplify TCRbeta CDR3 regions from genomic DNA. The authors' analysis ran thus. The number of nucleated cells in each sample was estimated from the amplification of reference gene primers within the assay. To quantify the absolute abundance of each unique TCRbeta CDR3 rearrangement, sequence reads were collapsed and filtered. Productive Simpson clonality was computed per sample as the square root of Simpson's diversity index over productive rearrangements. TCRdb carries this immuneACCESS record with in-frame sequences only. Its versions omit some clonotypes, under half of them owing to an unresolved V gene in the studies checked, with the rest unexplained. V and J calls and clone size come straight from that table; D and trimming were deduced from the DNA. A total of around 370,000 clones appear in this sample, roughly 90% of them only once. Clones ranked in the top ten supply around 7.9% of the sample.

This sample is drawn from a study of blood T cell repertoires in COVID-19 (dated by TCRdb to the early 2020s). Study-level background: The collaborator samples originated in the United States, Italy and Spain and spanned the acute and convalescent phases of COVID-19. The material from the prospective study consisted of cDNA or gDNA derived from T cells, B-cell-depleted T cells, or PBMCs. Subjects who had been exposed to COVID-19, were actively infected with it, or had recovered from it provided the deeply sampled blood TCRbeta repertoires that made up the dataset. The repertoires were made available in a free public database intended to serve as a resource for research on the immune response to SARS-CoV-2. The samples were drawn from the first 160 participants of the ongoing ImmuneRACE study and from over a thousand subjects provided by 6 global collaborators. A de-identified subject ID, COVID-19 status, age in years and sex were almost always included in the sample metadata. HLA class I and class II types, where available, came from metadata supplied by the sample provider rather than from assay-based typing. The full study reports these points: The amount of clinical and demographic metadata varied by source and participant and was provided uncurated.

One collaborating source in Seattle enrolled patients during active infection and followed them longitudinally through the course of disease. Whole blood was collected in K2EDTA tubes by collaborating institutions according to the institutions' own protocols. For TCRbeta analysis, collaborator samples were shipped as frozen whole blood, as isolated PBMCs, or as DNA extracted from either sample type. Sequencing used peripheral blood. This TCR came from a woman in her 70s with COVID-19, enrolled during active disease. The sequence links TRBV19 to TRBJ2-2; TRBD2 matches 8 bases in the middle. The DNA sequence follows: TGTGCCAGTCGGGGGGGCCTGTTCTCCGGGGAGCTGTTTTTT. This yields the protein CASRGGLFSGELFF. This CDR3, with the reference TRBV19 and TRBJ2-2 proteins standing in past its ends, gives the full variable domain DGGITQSPKYLFRKEGQNVTLSCEQNLNHDAMYWYRQDPGQGLRLIYYSQIVNDFQKGDIAEGYSVSREKKESFPLTVTSAQKNPTAFYLCASRGGLFSGELFFGEGSRLTVL.